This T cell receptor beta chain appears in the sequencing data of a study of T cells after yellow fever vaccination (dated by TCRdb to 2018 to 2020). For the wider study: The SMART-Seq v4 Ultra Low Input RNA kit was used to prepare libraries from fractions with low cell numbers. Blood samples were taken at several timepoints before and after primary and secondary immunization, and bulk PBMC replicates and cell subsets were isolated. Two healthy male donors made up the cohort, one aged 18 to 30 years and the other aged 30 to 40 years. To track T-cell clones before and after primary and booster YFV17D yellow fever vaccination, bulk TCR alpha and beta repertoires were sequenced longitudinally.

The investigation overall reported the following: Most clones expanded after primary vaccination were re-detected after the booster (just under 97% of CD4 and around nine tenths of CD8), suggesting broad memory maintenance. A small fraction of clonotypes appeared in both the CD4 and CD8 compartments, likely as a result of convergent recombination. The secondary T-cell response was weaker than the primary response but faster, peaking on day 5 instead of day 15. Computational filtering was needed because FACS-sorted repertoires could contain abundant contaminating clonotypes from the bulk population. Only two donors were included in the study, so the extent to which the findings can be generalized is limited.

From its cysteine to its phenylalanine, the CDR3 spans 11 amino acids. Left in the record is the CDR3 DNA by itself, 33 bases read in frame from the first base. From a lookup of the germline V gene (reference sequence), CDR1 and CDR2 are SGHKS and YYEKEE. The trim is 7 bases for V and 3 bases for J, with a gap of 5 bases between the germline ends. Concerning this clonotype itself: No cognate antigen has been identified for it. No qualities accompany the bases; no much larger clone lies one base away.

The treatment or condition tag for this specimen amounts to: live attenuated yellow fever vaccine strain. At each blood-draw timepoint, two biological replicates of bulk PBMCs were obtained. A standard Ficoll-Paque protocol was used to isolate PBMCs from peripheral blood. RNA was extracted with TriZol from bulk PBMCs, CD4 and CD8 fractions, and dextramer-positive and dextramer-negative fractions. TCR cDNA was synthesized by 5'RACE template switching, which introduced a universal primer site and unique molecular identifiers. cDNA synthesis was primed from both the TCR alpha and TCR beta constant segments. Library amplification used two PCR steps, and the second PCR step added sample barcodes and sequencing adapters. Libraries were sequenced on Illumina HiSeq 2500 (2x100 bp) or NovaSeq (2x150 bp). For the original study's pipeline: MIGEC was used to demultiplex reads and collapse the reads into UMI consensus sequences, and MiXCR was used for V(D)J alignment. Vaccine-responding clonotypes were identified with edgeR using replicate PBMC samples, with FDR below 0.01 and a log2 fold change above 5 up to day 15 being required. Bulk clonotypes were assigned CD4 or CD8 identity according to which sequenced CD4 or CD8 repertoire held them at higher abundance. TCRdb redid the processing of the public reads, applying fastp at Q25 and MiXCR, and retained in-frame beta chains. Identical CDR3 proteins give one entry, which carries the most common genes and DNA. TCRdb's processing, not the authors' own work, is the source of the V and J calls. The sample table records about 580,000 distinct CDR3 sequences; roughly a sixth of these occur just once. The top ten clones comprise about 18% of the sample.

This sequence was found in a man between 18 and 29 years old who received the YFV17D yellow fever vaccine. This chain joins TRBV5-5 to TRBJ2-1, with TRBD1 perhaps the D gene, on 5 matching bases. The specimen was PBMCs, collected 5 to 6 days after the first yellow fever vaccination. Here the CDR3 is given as CASDSYNEQFF. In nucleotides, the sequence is TGTGCCAGCGACAGCTACAATGAGCAGTTCTTC.